This is a list of T cell receptor beta chains from one sample in a study of shared clonotypes between healthy human individuals. Here immunoSEQ multiplex PCR was the method, and the copy in TCRdb shows in-frame clones only, minus some. The sample shows over a million clones, around 82% of them seen only once. The sample consisted of memory CD4+ T cells from PBMCs. The receptor set was obtained from a man between 18 and 29 years old in good health. Some clones in this sample may be carry-over from other donors' samples. Each CDR3 is given with its conserved first and last residue. D genes are given only for firm matches. A clone size is listed for some rows: how often the clone was seen (once, few, many), or a class if it is expanded.

TRBD1	.	TRBV5-1	TRBJ1-3	TGCGCCAGCAGCCCGGACAGGGGGTCCTCTGGAAACACCATATATTTT	CASSPDRGSSGNTIYF
TRBD1	once	TRBV18	TRBJ2-5	TGTGCCAGCTCACCCAACGTACAGGGGGAGACCCAGTACTTC	CASSPNVQGETQYF
.	.	TRBV18	TRBJ1-3	TGTGCCAGCTCGGGGACCGATGGAAACACCATATATTTT	CASSGTDGNTIYF
.	.	TRBV5-1	TRBJ1-4	TGCGCCAGCAGTCGTGCTCAAAATGAAAAACTGTTTTTT	CASSRAQNEKLFF
.	.	TRBV2	TRBJ2-5	TGTGCCAGCAAGGGGGTTCAAGAGACCCAGTACTTC	CASKGVQETQYF
TRBD1	few	TRBV5-1	TRBJ1-1	TGCGCCAGCACCACAGGGGCCCGCACTGAAGCTTTCTTT	CASTTGARTEAFF
TRBD1	few	TRBV9	TRBJ1-5	TGTGCCAGCAGCGTAGCGGACAGGGGCCAGCCCCAGCATTTT	CASSVADRGQPQHF
TRBD1	.	TRBV27	TRBJ2-7	TGTGCCAGCAGACCCCGGGACAGGTCGTCCTACGAGCAGTACTTC	CASRPRDRSSYEQYF
TRBD1	.	TRBV28	TRBJ1-2	TGTGCCAGCAGCTCCCCCCGGGACAGGGGAATGAGCTACTATGGCTACACCTTC	CASSSPRDRGMSYYGYTF
TRBD2	.	TRBV11-2	TRBJ2-2	TGTGCCAGCAGCTTAGCAGCGGGGTTAAACACCGGGGAGCTGTTTTTT	CASSLAAGLNTGELFF
TRBD1	few	TRBV11-3	TRBJ2-4	TGTGCCAGCAGCTTAGGAACAGGGGCGGGAAACATTCAGTACTTC	CASSLGTGAGNIQYF
.	.	TRBV29-1	TRBJ1-3	TGCAGCGTTGAAGATTTGGTGGGGAACACCATATATTTT	CSVEDLVGNTIYF
TRBD2	.	TRBV11-2	TRBJ2-1	TGTGCCAGCAGCCCGGTGCGTAGCGGGACTAATGAGCAGTTCTTC	CASSPVRSGTNEQFF
TRBD1	.	TRBV5-6	TRBJ2-7	TGTGCCAGCAGCTCCAAGCCGGGACAGAACTACGAGCAGTACTTC	CASSSKPGQNYEQYF
.	many	TRBV2	TRBJ2-6	TGTGCCAGCCTTCCGGTAGCTGGGGCCAACGTCCTGACTTTC	CASLPVAGANVLTF
.	.	TRBV18	TRBJ1-1	TGTGCCAGCTCACAAGGGAAGGGGACTGAAGCTTTCTTT	CASSQGKGTEAFF
TRBD1	.	TRBV6-5	TRBJ2-7	TGTGCCAGCAGTTATGCAGGGGGAACTGTCTTC	CASSYAGGTVF
.	.	TRBV7-2	TRBJ2-1	TGTGCCAGCAACGAGAACAGAGACAATGAGCAGTTCTTC	CASNENRDNEQFF
.	.	TRBV19	TRBJ2-7	TGTGCCAGTAGTATTGTGGGAGGTCCCTACGAGCAGTACTTC	CASSIVGGPYEQYF
.	once	TRBV4-1	TRBJ2-5	TGCGCCAGCAGCCAAGATTACGGGGGGCCGGAGACCCAGTACTTC	CASSQDYGGPETQYF
.	.	TRBV4-2	TRBJ2-4	TGTGCCAGCAGCCAAGCCGTCGGCCTGGAGGAAAACATTCAGTACTTC	CASSQAVGLEENIQYF
.	few	TRBV28	TRBJ1-1	TGTGCCAGCAGTATAACAGGGTTGAACACTGAAGCTTTCTTT	CASSITGLNTEAFF
TRBD2	once	TRBV27	TRBJ2-2	TGTGCCAGCAAACCTAGATGGGCACTAGCGGGAGGAGCCGGGGAGCTGTTTTTT	CASKPRWALAGGAGELFF
.	once	TRBV25-1	TRBJ1-2	TGTGCCAGCAGGAAAGGGGTTGGCTACACCTTC	CASRKGVGYTF
TRBD2	.	TRBV6-6	TRBJ2-1	TGTGCCAGCAAGCGGGGGTCTAGCGGCCTTGTGGTTGAGCAGTTCTTC	CASKRGSSGLVVEQFF
TRBD1	few	TRBV27	TRBJ1-1	TGTGCCAGCAGTTTGACAGGGGCCCAACGGACTGAAGCTTTCTTT	CASSLTGAQRTEAFF
TRBD2	.	TRBV29-1	TRBJ2-4	TGCAGCGTCGTGTCCCGGGAGGACATTCAGTACTTC	CSVVSREDIQYF
TRBD2	.	TRBV6-1	TRBJ2-3	TGTGCCAGCAGTGGGGGACTAGTCACAGATACGCAGTATTTT	CASSGGLVTDTQYF
.	once	TRBV19	TRBJ2-1	TGTGCCAGTAGAGGAGGGGTTTCGGGGGACAATGAGCAGTTCTTC	CASRGGVSGDNEQFF
.	few	TRBV12-2	TRBJ1-2	TGTGCAAGTCGCTTATACCGGCAGGGCGGAATCACCAACTATGGCTACACCTTC	CASRLYRQGGITNYGYTF
TRBD1	few	TRBV29-1	TRBJ2-3	TGCAGCGCCGCAGGACAGGGGTTGGGCACAGATACGCAGTATTTT	CSAAGQGLGTDTQYF
TRBD1	.	TRBV6-5	TRBJ2-1	TGTGCCAGCAGTAACACAGGGGCTGGTGGATATGAGCAGTTCTTC	CASSNTGAGGYEQFF
.	.	TRBV27	TRBJ2-1	TGTGCCAGCAGTTTAGGTCTACTACTTCGCGAGCAGTTCTTC	CASSLGLLLREQFF
TRBD2	.	TRBV23-1	TRBJ2-1	TGCGCCAGCAGTAAAACTAGCGGATACAATGAGCAGTTCTTC	CASSKTSGYNEQFF
.	.	TRBV7-2	TRBJ2-1	TGTGCCAGCAGCTTAGACACAGGGCTAGAGCAGTTCTTC	CASSLDTGLEQFF
TRBD1	.	TRBV10-3	TRBJ2-7	TGTGCCATCAGCTTTACGGACAGGGGTGGTGAGCAGTACTTC	CAISFTDRGGEQYF
.	.	TRBV7-6	TRBJ1-2	TGTGCCAGCAGCTTAGTTTATAAGGCGGATGGCTACACCTTC	CASSLVYKADGYTF
.	few	TRBV29-1	TRBJ2-3	TGCAGCGTTGCAGGAGGTAGGGATACGCAGTATTTT	CSVAGGRDTQYF